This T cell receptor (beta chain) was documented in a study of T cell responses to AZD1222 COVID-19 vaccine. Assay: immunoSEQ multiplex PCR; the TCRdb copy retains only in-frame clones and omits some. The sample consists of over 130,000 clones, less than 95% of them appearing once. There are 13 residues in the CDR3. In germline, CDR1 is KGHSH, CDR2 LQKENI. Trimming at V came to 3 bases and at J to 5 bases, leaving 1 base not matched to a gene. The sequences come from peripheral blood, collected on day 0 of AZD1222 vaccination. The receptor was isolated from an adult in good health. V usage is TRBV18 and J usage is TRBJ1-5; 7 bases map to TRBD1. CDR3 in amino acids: CASSPQGDQPQHF. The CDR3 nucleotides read TGTGCCAGCTCACCTCAGGGGGATCAGCCCCAGCATTTT.